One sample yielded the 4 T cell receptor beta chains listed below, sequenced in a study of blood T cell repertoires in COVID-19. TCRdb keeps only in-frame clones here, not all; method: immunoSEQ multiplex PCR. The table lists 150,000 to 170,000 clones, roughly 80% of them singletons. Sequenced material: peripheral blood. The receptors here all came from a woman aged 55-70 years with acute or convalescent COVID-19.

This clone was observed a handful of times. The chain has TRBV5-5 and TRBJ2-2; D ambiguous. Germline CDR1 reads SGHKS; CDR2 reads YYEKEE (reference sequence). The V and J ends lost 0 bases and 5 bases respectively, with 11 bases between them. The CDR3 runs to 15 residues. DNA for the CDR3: TGTGCCAGCAGCTTGGGGGCGTCAGAGACCGGGGAGCTGTTTTTT. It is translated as CASSLGASETGELFF.

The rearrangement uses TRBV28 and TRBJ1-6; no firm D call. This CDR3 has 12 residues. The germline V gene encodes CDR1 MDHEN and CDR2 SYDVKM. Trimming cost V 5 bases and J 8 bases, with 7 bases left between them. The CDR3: CASSNSHSPLHF. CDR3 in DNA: TGTGCCAGCAGTAATTCTCATTCACCCCTCCACTTT. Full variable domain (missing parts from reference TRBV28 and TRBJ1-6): DVKVTQSSRYLVKRTGEKVFLECVQDMDHENMFWYRQDPGLGLRLIYFSYDVKMKEKGDIPEGYSVSREKKERFSLILESASTNQTSMYLCASSNSHSPLHFGNGTRLTVT.

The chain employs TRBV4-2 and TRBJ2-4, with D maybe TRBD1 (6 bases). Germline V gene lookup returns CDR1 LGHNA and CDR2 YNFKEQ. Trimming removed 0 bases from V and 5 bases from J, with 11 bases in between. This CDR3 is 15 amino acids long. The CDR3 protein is CASSQETGNENIQYF. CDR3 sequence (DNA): TGTGCCAGCAGCCAAGAAACAGGGAACGAAAACATTCAGTACTTC.

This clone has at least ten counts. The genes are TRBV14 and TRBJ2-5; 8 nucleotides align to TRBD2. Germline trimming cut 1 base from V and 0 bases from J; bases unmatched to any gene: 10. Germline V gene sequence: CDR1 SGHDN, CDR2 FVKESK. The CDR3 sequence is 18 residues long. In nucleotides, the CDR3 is TGTGCCAGCAGCCAAGGGGTCCGTAAAGCGGGGGACCAAGAGACCCAGTACTTC. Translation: CASSQGVRKAGDQETQYF.